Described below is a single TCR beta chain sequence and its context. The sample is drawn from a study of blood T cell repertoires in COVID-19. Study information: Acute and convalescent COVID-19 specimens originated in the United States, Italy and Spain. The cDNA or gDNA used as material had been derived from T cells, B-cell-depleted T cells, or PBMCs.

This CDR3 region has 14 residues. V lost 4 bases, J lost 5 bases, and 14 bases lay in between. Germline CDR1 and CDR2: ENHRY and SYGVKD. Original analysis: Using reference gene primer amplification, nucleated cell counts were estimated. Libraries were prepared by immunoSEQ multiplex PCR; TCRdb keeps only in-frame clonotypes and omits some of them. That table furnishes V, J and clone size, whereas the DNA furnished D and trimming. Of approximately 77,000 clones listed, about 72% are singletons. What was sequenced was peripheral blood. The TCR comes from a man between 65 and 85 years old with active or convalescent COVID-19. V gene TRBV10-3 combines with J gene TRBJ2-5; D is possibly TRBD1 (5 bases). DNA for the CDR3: TGTGCCATCAGTGGCGCAGGGTCGGGCGAGACCCAGTACTTC. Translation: CAISGAGSGETQYF.